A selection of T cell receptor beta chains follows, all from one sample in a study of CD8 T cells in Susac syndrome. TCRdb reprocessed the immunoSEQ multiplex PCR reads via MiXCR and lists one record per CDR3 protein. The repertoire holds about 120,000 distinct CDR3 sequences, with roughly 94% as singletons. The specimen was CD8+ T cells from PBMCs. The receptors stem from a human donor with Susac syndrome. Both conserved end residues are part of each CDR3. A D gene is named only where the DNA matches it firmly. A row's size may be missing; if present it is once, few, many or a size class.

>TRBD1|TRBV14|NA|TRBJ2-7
TGTGCCAGCAGCCTCCGGGACAGGGGGGGGTTGACGTGGTACGAGCAGTACTTC
CASSLRDRGGLTWYEQYF
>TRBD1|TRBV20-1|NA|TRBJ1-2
TGCAGTGCTAGACTAAAGGGGGCGACATTCTATGGCTACACCTTC
CSARLKGATFYGYTF
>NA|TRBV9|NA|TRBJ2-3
TGTGCCAGCAGCGCACCTTCCCGGGGCGCGGCGACAGATACGCAGTATTTT
CASSAPSRGAATDTQYF
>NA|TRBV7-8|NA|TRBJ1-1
TGTGCCAGCAGCCAGCCGGAAGGGAGCATGAACACTGAAGCTTTCTTT
CASSQPEGSMNTEAFF
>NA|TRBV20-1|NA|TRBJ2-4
TGCAGTGCTAGAGTGAGCGACCGAACGGCCAAAAACATTCAGTACTTC
CSARVSDRTAKNIQYF
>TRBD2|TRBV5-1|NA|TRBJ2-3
TGCGCCAGCAGCTGGCCGGGACTAGCGGGGGAGACTAGCACAGATACGCAGTATTTT
CASSWPGLAGETSTDTQYF
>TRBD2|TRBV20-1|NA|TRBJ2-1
TGCAGTGCTAGAGGCTTCGGGGCACCCCCAGATACAGCGGGGGCGAGGAATGAGCAGTTCTTC
CSARGFGAPPDTAGARNEQFF
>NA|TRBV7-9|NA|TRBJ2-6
TGTGCCAGCAGCTTACTTACTGGGGCCAACGTCCTGACTTTC
CASSLLTGANVLTF
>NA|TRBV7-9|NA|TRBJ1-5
TGTGCCAGCCCTAGCAATCAGCCCCAGCATTTT
CASPSNQPQHF
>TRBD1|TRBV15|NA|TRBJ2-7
TGTGCCACCAGCCGTGGACAGGGTCTCTACGAGCAGTACTTC
CATSRGQGLYEQYF
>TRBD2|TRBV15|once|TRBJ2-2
TGTGCCACCTCTAGCGGGGGGGCGGACACCGGGGAGCTGTTTTTT
CATSSGGADTGELFF
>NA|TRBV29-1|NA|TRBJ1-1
TGCAGCGTGACGGGAAACCCTGAAGCTTTCTTT
CSVTGNPEAFF
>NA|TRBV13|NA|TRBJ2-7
TGTGCCAGCAGCTTTAAGGGGGGGCTTACCCCCTACGAGCAGTACTTC
CASSFKGGLTPYEQYF
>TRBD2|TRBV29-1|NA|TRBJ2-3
TGCAGCGTTGAAGGTTTCTGGCGGGGGGGCAGAGATACGCAGTATTTT
CSVEGFWRGGRDTQYF